Reported below is one TCR beta chain. Its target is not known. This CDR3 contains 12 residues. Germline-derived CDR1 and CDR2 are SQVTM and ANQGSEA. V was pared by 2 bases and J by 9 bases, with 8 bases between. Treatment reported: oral pan-JAK inhibitor, 5-10 mg twice daily. Researchers took lesional scalp punch biopsies and peripheral blood from people who were alopecia areata patients. This entry comes from a study of CD8+ T cells in alopecia areata. Study observations and caveats: In scalp, tofacitinib significantly decreased clonality and expanded CD8+ clones among the top 100.

In each case, RNA was isolated and then reverse transcribed into cDNA as the sequencing template. Some clones are missing from TCRdb's copy, which holds only in-frame ones; the method was immunoSEQ multiplex PCR. Here the sample spans about 280,000 clones, about three fifths being singletons. The rearrangement uses TRBV29-1 and TRBJ1-6; D gene ambiguous. The sample in question was CD4+ T cells sorted from blood, obtained at week 24, from a patient treated with tofacitinib. The receptor was isolated from a human donor with alopecia areata. The CDR3 coding sequence is TGCAGCGTTGAATCGGGGAGTTCACCCCTCCACTTT. It translates to CSVESGSSPLHF.